This passage covers 15 T cell receptor beta chains from one sample sequenced in a study of blood T cell repertoires in COVID-19. Repertoires were generated with immunoSEQ multiplex PCR, while TCRdb's copy carries only in-frame clones and drops some. Here the sample spans over 85,000 clones, about 91% being singletons. Sequenced input: peripheral blood. Source of these receptors: a man younger than 30 with acute or convalescent COVID-19.

J is TRBJ1-2 and V is TRBV6-5; D is uncertain. The CDR3 is 15 amino acids. Germline loops: CDR1 MNHEY, CDR2 SVGAGI. Trimming took off 3 bases at V and 4 bases at J, with 15 bases between the two ends. The DNA for the CDR3 is TGTGCCAGCAGTTATCTACGACTCCGGGGCTATGGCTACACCTTC. The encoded protein is CASSYLRLRGYGYTF.

The genes are TRBV27 and TRBJ1-5, with D uncertain. Germline loops: CDR1 MNHEY, CDR2 SMNVEV (reference sequence). Trimming took off 3 bases at V and 5 bases at J, with 8 bases between the two ends. The CDR3 sequence is 13 residues long. CDR3 in DNA: TGTGCCAGCAGTTTTGGTCGAGATCAGCCCCAGCATTTT. As protein: CASSFGRDQPQHF.

This clone appeared a single time. This sequence joins TRBV28 and TRBJ1-2; 7 bases match TRBD1. Unmatched junction bases numbered 15, after V lost 8 bases and J lost 6 bases. The CDR3 has 15 residues. The V gene's germline CDR1 is MDHEN and CDR2 SYDVKM. The CDR3 bases are TGTGCCAGCTTAAGCACAGGGGAGGACCAGGATGGCTACACCTTC. Its translation is CASLSTGEDQDGYTF.

The chain is built from TRBV6-5 and TRBJ1-6; the match to TRBD1 covers 8 bases. This CDR3 region has 15 residues. The germline gives CDR1 MNHEY, CDR2 SVGAGI. Trimming at V came to 0 bases and at J to 11 bases, leaving 6 bases not matched to a gene. The CDR3 is CASSYSKQGAPPLHF. As DNA, the CDR3 is TGTGCCAGCAGTTACTCGAAGCAGGGGGCCCCACCCCTCCACTTT.

V and J are TRBV5-6 and TRBJ2-1, with D possibly matching TRBD2 (5 bases). The CDR3 length is 17 residues. V dropped 5 bases and J dropped 0 bases, with 18 bases sitting between them. Germline CDR1 is SGHDT and CDR2 is YYEEEE. The CDR3 reads CASSLRTGVISYNEQFF. The CDR3 region has the DNA TGTGCCAGCAGTCTGAGGACTGGGGTAATCTCCTACAATGAGCAGTTCTTC.

The chain recombines TRBV29-1 with TRBJ2-5; 8 bases fit TRBD2. V lost 7 bases and J lost 5; bases outside the gene matches: 9. The CDR3 loop spans 13 amino acids. The germline V gene encodes CDR1 SQVTM and CDR2 ANQGSEA. CDR3 amino acids: CSAANGGVETQYF. The CDR3 DNA sequence: TGCAGCGCCGCTAACGGGGGGGTGGAGACCCAGTACTTC.

The chain links TRBV7-9 to TRBJ2-6; 10 bases are a match to TRBD1. In germline, CDR1 is SEHNR, CDR2 FQNEAQ (reference sequence). The CDR3 is 17 residues long. Losses at the gene ends were 2 bases for V and 1 base for J; bases not matched to a gene: 2. CDR3 region: CASSLWTGGSGANVLTF. The DNA of the CDR3 is TGTGCCAGCAGCTTATGGACAGGGGGTTCTGGGGCCAACGTCCTGACTTTC.

The gene calls are TRBV25-1 and TRBJ2-3, with D possibly being TRBD1 (7 bases). The CDR3 totals 15 residues. Germline V lookup: CDR1 MGHDK, CDR2 SYGVNS. V lost 3 bases to trimming and J lost 2 bases, with 12 bases between them. In DNA form, the CDR3 reads TGTGCCAGCAGTGACAGGGGGGCGACCACAGATACGCAGTATTTT. Translation: CASSDRGATTDTQYF.

The gene calls are TRBV5-1 and TRBJ2-2; 7 bases map to TRBD1. Germline V CDR1 and CDR2: SGHRS, YFSETQ. The CDR3 is 16 amino acids. J gave up 6 bases and V 0 bases, and 8 bases lay outside the gene matches. CDR3 DNA: TGCGCCAGCAGCTTGGGAGGGGGCATAACGGCCGGGGAGCTGTTTTTT. It yields the protein CASSLGGGITAGELFF.

The CDR3: CASTSGYGTNEKLFF. The DNA for the CDR3 is TGTGCCAGCACATCGGGGTACGGGACTAATGAAAAACTGTTTTTT. The rearrangement links TRBV6-5 to TRBJ1-4; D not certain. The length of the CDR3 is 15 residues. In germline, CDR1 is MNHEY, CDR2 SVGAGI. Trimming shortened V by 7 bases and J by 2 bases, and 14 bases separated the two germline ends.

The chain has TRBV9 and TRBJ2-1; 8 bases fit TRBD2. J lost 9 bases, V lost 4 bases, and 9 bases had no gene match. Germline CDR1 is SGDLS and CDR2 is YYNGEE. The CDR3 is made up of 14 amino acids. Written as DNA, the CDR3 is TGTGCCAGCAGCCCGGGGGGGGCCGTCGCTGAGCAGTTCTTC. Translating it yields CASSPGGAVAEQFF.

The chain employs TRBV18 and TRBJ1-1; 7 bases line up with TRBD1. This CDR3 has 14 amino acids. The J segment lost 0 bases and the V segment lost 7 bases, leaving 5 bases of the junction unmatched. Germline loops: CDR1 KGHSH, CDR2 LQKENI. Here the CDR3 reads CASLRDRLNTEAFF. The CDR3 coding sequence is TGTGCCAGCTTACGGGACAGATTGAACACTGAAGCTTTCTTT.

As concerns this clone: The same CDR3 can be traced to other DNA sequences in this sample. The chain couples TRBV9 to TRBJ1-1; D is uncertain. This CDR3 has 15 amino acids. Germline-derived CDR1 and CDR2 are SGDLS and YYNGEE. The V gene lost 0 bases and the J gene lost 4 bases, with 13 bases spanning the gap. CDR3 region: CASSVDPARGTEAFF. The CDR3, as DNA: TGTGCCAGCAGCGTAGATCCGGCCCGGGGCACTGAAGCTTTCTTT.

The chain uses TRBV29-1 and TRBJ2-1, with no clear D. The ends were cut back, 2 bases at V and 9 bases at J, with 11 bases in the middle. Germline loops: CDR1 SQVTM, CDR2 ANQGSEA. CDR3 length: 12 amino acids. CDR3: CSVERRVGEQFF. CDR3 bases: TGCAGCGTTGAAAGACGGGTCGGTGAGCAGTTCTTC.

The chain recombines TRBV13 with TRBJ2-2; 11 nucleotides agree with TRBD2. Germline V gives CDR1 PRHDT, CDR2 FYEKMQ (reference sequence). After removal of 5 bases from V and 5 bases from J, the junction contained 10 bases not matched to a gene. The CDR3 covers 17 residues. CDR3 in amino acids: CASSGHPLAGETGELFF. CDR3 bases: TGTGCCAGCAGCGGACACCCACTAGCGGGGGAAACCGGGGAGCTGTTTTTT.